These 3 T cell receptor beta chains came from one sample sequenced in a study of CD4 T cells in relation to SARS-CoV-2 and coronaviruses. TCRdb's copy holds only in-frame clones and misses some; the assay was immunoSEQ multiplex PCR. The sample includes approximately 20,000 clones, about 80% of them seen just once. Unexposed donor CD4+ T cells date from about 2011-2019, before the COVID-19 pandemic. The cells were cultured for approximately ten days before CD4+ T cells were isolated. For these receptors, no antigen is known. Specimen: CD4+ T cells from PBMCs, cultured in vitro. The receptors derive from a human donor in good health.

The rearrangement links TRBV18 to TRBJ2-7; 8 bases map to TRBD2. CDR1 KGHSH and CDR2 LQKENI come from the germline V gene. The CDR3 runs to 13 residues. Germline trimming cut 5 bases from V and 6 bases from J; bases unmatched to any gene: 6. CDR3 bases: TGTGCCAGCTCAACCGGGACTAGGGGCGAGCAGTACTTC. This encodes CASSTGTRGEQYF.

This chain uses TRBV4-1 with TRBJ2-6, with D possibly being TRBD2 (5 bases). This CDR3 has 17 residues. Germline CDR1 reads MGHRA; CDR2 reads YSYEKL. V lost 0 bases, J lost 0 bases, and 9 bases lay in between. The CDR3 nucleotides are TGCGCCAGCAGCCAAGATTCGGGGTTCTCTGGGGCCAACGTCCTGACTTTC. Protein: CASSQDSGFSGANVLTF.

The chain carries TRBV2 and TRBJ2-7; TRBD1 aligns across 8 bases. Germline V gene lookup returns CDR1 SNHLY and CDR2 FYNNEI. J was trimmed by 9 bases and V by 4 bases; bases with no gene match: 8. The CDR3 has 13 amino acids. The CDR3 reads CASSVIQGAVQYF. CDR3 DNA sequence: TGTGCCAGCAGTGTGATTCAGGGGGCTGTGCAGTACTTC.